The rows below give T cell receptor beta chains drawn from one sample of a study of shared clonotypes between healthy human individuals. Produced via immunoSEQ multiplex PCR; TCRdb's table is partial and in-frame only. Of over a million clones in the sample, roughly 96% were seen once. Input material: naive CD4+ T cells sorted from blood. The receptors here all came from a young man in good health. Each CDR3 is given with its conserved first and last residue.

TRBV15,TRBJ1-1,13,CATSRDVEGKAFF
TRBV7-9,TRBJ1-2,15,CASSSDLSRGLGYTF
TRBV25-1,TRBJ2-5,17,CASSEYILAGAGETQYF
TRBV6-4,TRBJ2-1,16,CASSDSGLAGYNEQFF
TRBV21-1,TRBJ1-1,14,CASYLARIQAEAFF
TRBV25-1,TRBJ2-7,12,CASRGPEHEQYF
TRBV2,TRBJ2-5,15,CASMLILAGVETQYF
TRBV18,TRBJ1-5,16,CASSPPNGPLNQPQHF
TRBV11-2,TRBJ2-4,16,CASRWGQGRDKNIQYF
TRBV6-6,TRBJ2-3,13,CASIGTEADTQYF
TRBV7-2,TRBJ2-3,14,CASSLLGVRDTQYF
TRBV29-1,TRBJ1-2,16,CSYLGTGDLANYGYTF
TRBV28,TRBJ1-5,14,CASGGKGINQPQHF
TRBV18,TRBJ1-2,15,CASSPGQGQTYGYTF
TRBV7-8,TRBJ2-2,15,CASSLGQPNTGELFF
TRBV7-7,TRBJ2-3,16,CASSLASGRAGDTQYF
TRBV5-1,TRBJ2-1,15,CASELNPGDYNEQFF
TRBV28,TRBJ1-3,14,CASSLRFVGNTIYF
TRBV7-2,TRBJ2-7,14,CASSLALASYEQYF
TRBV5-8,TRBJ2-7,13,CASSRGLADEQYF
TRBV5-1,TRBJ2-7,17,CASSLVPGSVSSYEQYF
TRBV7-2,TRBJ2-7,14,CASSLGDTLYEQYF
TRBV2,TRBJ2-1,17,CASSRGEGGSIDNEQFF
TRBV28,TRBJ2-7,13,CASSLLGAREQYF
TRBV10-1,TRBJ2-7,14,CASSEQGARGEQYF
TRBV6-1,TRBJ2-2,16,CASSEVSGDYTGELFF
TRBV6-4,TRBJ1-1,17,CASSDSPMPGGNTEAFF
TRBV5-1,TRBJ2-1,15,CASSPQQILYNEQFF